This TCR beta chain came from a study of blood T cell repertoires in COVID-19. Whole-study context: The samples span acute and convalescent COVID-19 from the United States, Italy and Spain. PBMCs, B-cell-depleted T cells, or T cells provided the cDNA or gDNA that made up the material.

Original processing methods: Nucleated cell number was recorded as an estimate derived from reference gene primer amplification. The data were produced by immunoSEQ multiplex PCR, yet TCRdb's version contains in-frame clones alone and is incomplete. The DNA gave D and trimming, while V, J and clone size come from that table. The table includes approximately 170,000 clones, roughly four fifths detected once. Recruited during active infection, patients (from Seattle) were subsequently followed longitudinally. V lost 6 bases and J 0 bases, leaving 8 bases between the germline ends. The germline V gene encodes CDR1 LNHDA and CDR2 SQIVND (reference sequence). The CDR3 extends over 13 amino acids.

The sequence was collected from a woman aged 80 or over with COVID-19, enrolled during active disease. The chain couples TRBV19 to TRBJ1-1; D call uncertain. Input material: peripheral blood. CDR3 sequence: CASSGGMNTEAFF. DNA for the CDR3: TGTGCCAGTAGCGGCGGGATGAACACTGAAGCTTTCTTT. The full variable domain, with the rest looked up from reference TRBV19 and TRBJ1-1, is DGGITQSPKYLFRKEGQNVTLSCEQNLNHDAMYWYRQDPGQGLRLIYYSQIVNDFQKGDIAEGYSVSREKKESFPLTVTSAQKNPTAFYLCASSGGMNTEAFFGQGTRLTVV.